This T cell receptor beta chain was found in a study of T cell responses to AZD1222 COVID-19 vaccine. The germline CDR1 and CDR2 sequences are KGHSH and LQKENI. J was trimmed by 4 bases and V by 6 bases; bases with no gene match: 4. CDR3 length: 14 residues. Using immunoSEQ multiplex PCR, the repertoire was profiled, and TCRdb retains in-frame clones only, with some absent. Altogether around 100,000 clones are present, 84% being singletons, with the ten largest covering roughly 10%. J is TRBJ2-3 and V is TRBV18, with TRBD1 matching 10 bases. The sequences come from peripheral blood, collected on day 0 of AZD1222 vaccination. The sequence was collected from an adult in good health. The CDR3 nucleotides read TGTGCCAGCTCCCGGACAGGGGGATCAGATACGCAGTATTTT. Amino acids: CASSRTGGSDTQYF.